This T cell receptor (beta chain) derives from a study of CD8+CD57+ T cells in acquired aplastic anemia. Study-level background: The study obtained an average of around 3.4 ug of DNA from sorted CD4+ and CD8+ cells. CD4+ reads averaged about 10.8 million in healthy donors.

Trimming cost V 6 bases and J 2 bases; bases outside gene matches: 3. CDR1 and CDR2 from the germline V gene are SNHLY and FYNNEI. The CDR3 consists of 13 residues. Concerning this clonotype itself: As yet, its antigen is unknown.

Study-wide findings and caveats: Patients had around 30 CD8+ CDR3 sequences in common with controls (the shared set).

Researchers used genomic DNA as the template to profile TCR beta VDJ and CDR3. A single record per CDR3 protein comes from TCRdb applying MiXCR to the reads. The repertoire includes some 64,000 distinct CDR3 sequences, less than 65% of them detected once, and 2% to 2.5% sits in the top ten. The clonotype was recovered from a human donor in good health, serving as a control. Sequenced material: sorted CD4+, CD8+, or CD8+CD57+ T cells (not recorded which) from PBMCs. This sequence joins TRBV2 and TRBJ1-1; 7 bases align to TRBD1. The DNA of the CDR3 is TGTGCCAGCAGAGGACAGGTTAACACTGAAGCTTTCTTT. It yields the protein CASRGQVNTEAFF.